The 18 T cell receptor beta chains reported below all come from one sample, sequenced in a study of T cells of healthy individuals. Each CDR3 protein gets one entry after TCRdb re-called the 5' RACE reads with MiXCR. The data show 53,000 or so distinct CDR3 sequences, 14% to 15% seen once. These receptors all stem from a human donor in good health.

This clonotype was seen repeatedly, ten times or more. The rearrangement links TRBV29-1 to TRBJ1-5; perhaps TRBD1 as D (5 bases). Per the germline V gene, CDR1 is SQVTM and CDR2 is ANQGSEA. The germline V and J ends were trimmed by 5 bases and 1 base, with 9 bases remaining between them. The length of the CDR3 is 13 residues. This CDR3 reads CSVRGESNQPQHF. The CDR3 DNA follows: TGCAGCGTTAGGGGTGAGAGCAATCAGCCCCAGCATTTT.

This clonotype was recorded many times. The V call is TRBV19, the J call TRBJ2-3; tentatively, D is TRBD1 or TRBD2 (6 bases each). From germline, CDR1 is LNHDA and CDR2 SQIVND (reference sequence). The CDR3 runs to 15 residues. V lost 6 bases and J lost 1, with 14 bases in between. CDR3 nucleotides: TGTGCCAGTAGAAGGGGGGAACGGGGCACAGATACGCAGTATTTT. It specifies CASRRGERGTDTQYF.

This clonotype was observed a few times. The chain recombines TRBV12-3 or TRBV12-4 with TRBJ1-1; possible D gene TRBD1, 5 bases. V lost 4 bases and J 11 bases, leaving 17 bases between the germline ends. The CDR3 contains 13 residues. The CDR3 here is CASSSTAHLPAFF. The CDR3 nucleotides are TGTGCCAGCAGTTCGACAGCTCACCTACCGGCTTTCTTT.

This clonotype appeared many times. This chain connects TRBV20-1 to TRBJ2-7, with a tentative D call TRBD2 (6 bases). CDR1 is DFQATT, CDR2 SNEGSKA, per germline (reference sequence). The V end was cut by 7 bases, the J end by 5 bases, with 15 bases between. The CDR3 has 12 residues. CDR3 sequence (DNA): TGCAGTGGGACTATTTGGGGCGACGAGCAGTACTTC. Translating gives CSGTIWGDEQYF.

This clonotype was seen ten or more times. V is TRBV18 and J is TRBJ1-2; 7 nucleotides match TRBD1. V lost 1 base to trimming and J lost 2 bases; unmatched junction nucleotides: 4. The CDR3 has 15 amino acids. CDR1 and CDR2 from the germline V gene are KGHSH and LQKENI. The CDR3: CASSPQDRPNYGYTF. In DNA, the CDR3 is TGTGCCAGCTCACCACAGGACAGGCCAAACTATGGCTACACCTTC.

This clonotype was detected ten times or more. CDR3 DNA sequence: TGCAGTGCCCTAGCCCCGGGACAGGGGGCTCGTGGCTACACCTTC. Its protein is CSALAPGQGARGYTF. The rearrangement uses TRBV20-1 and TRBJ1-2; 12 bases are shared with TRBD1. The CDR3 extends over 15 amino acids. After removal of 6 bases from V and 7 bases from J, the junction contained 12 bases not matched to a gene. In germline, CDR1 is DFQATT, CDR2 SNEGSKA (reference sequence).

In its sample, this clonotype was seen a few times. The chain recombines TRBV21-1 with TRBJ1-2; the D segment call TRBD1 is taken from the table without a DNA check. TRBV21-1 is a pseudogene segment. The CDR3 is 16 residues long. CDR3 nucleotide sequence: TGTGCCAGCAGCAACTTAACAGGGCCTAAAGGCTATGGCTACACCTTC. It encodes CASSNLTGPKGYGYTF.

With regard to this clonotype: A read error may account for a junction end that differs from germline. The chain uses TRBV5-6 and TRBJ2-7, with D perhaps TRBD1 (6 bases). This CDR3 comprises 12 residues. Germline V lookup: CDR1 SGHDT, CDR2 YYEEEE. This chain's CDR3 is CASSLADSWVVF. CDR3 DNA: TGTGCCAGCAGCTTGGCGGACAGCTGGGTAGTCTTC.

This clonotype was seen ten or more times. This chain connects TRBV29-1 to TRBJ1-1; D not certain. V gave up 4 bases and J gave up 1 base, with 7 bases separating them. The CDR3 spans 12 residues. Germline CDR1 reads SQVTM; CDR2 reads ANQGSEA. This CDR3 is CSVATRNTEAFF. CDR3 sequence (DNA): TGCAGCGTTGCGACACGGAACACTGAAGCTTTCTTT.

This clonotype was seen more than once but under ten times. The chain links TRBV4-3 to TRBJ2-3; weak D call: TRBD2 (5 bases). V lost 4 bases to trimming and J lost 3 bases, with 8 bases between them. Germline loops: CDR1 LGHNA, CDR2 YSLEER. This CDR3 is 13 amino acids long. The CDR3 DNA follows: TGCGCCAGCAGCCGGACTGGTACAGATACGCAGTATTTT. Amino acid sequence: CASSRTGTDTQYF.

V usage is TRBV24-1 and J usage is TRBJ2-1; the match to TRBD1 covers 12 bases. After removal of 1 base from V and 7 bases from J, the junction contained 13 bases not matched to a gene. This CDR3 spans 19 amino acids. Germline CDR1 KGHDR, CDR2 SFDVKD. CDR3 loop: CATSDFRGAGTGGRNEQFF. The CDR3 bases are TGTGCCACCAGTGATTTCCGAGGGGCCGGGACAGGGGGCCGTAATGAGCAGTTCTTC.

This clonotype was seen ten or more times. The chain employs TRBV5-1 and TRBJ1-3, with D hard to call. V was clipped by 5 bases and J by 1 base, with 10 bases between them. The germline V gene encodes CDR1 SGHRS and CDR2 YFSETQ. CDR3 length: 14 residues. The CDR3 DNA is TGCGCCAGCAGTGCCAGTATTTCTGGAAACACCATATATTTT. This translates into CASSASISGNTIYF.

Ten or more counts support this clonotype. The J gene is TRBJ2-1, the V gene TRBV4-3; 9 nucleotides align to TRBD2. Germline CDR1 LGHNA, CDR2 YSLEER. The CDR3 is 19 amino acids. Trimming removed 0 bases from V and 3 bases from J; junction bases left unmatched: 12. In DNA, the CDR3 is TGCGCCAGCAGCCAAGATCGGCTTAGCGGGAGCCCACTCTACAATGAGCAGTTCTTC. Translation: CASSQDRLSGSPLYNEQFF.

In this sample, this clonotype turned up a few times. Relative to the germline gene, one junction end is altered; a read error may explain this. The rearrangement joins TRBV20-1 to TRBJ1-1, with D uncertain. The germline gives CDR1 DFQATT, CDR2 SNEGSKA (reference sequence). This CDR3 has 13 amino acids. CDR3 residues: CSERRRSNTEAFF. The CDR3 bases are TGTTCGGAAAGGAGGAGATCGAACACTGAAGCTTTCTTT.

This clonotype appeared many times. CDR3 residues: CASSSRPGYSNQPQHF. The CDR3 nucleotides read TGTGCCAGTAGTTCTCGACCAGGGTACAGCAATCAGCCCCAGCATTTT. V is TRBV19 and J is TRBJ1-5, with D possibly TRBD1 on 5 matching bases. The V gene lost 5 bases and the J gene lost 1 base, with 15 bases spanning the gap. Germline lookup yields CDR1 LNHDA and CDR2 SQIVND (reference sequence). The CDR3 is made up of 16 amino acids.

The rearrangement uses TRBV20-1 and TRBJ2-2; no reliable D call. Trimming left V 0 bases short and J 6 bases short, with 17 bases between. Germline V CDR1 and CDR2: DFQATT, SNEGSKA (reference sequence). The length of the CDR3 is 16 residues. The chain's CDR3 is CSARDRRAPWAGELFF. CDR3 DNA sequence: TGCAGTGCTAGAGATAGGAGAGCGCCCTGGGCCGGGGAGCTGTTTTTT.

This chain uses TRBV4-3 with TRBJ2-1, with D perhaps matching TRBD1 or TRBD2 (6 bases each). Trimming removed 0 bases from V and 3 bases from J, with 12 bases in between. CDR3 length: 16 residues. CDR1 LGHNA and CDR2 YSLEER come from the germline V gene. CDR3 in amino acids: CASSQDYGGHYNEQFF. CDR3 in DNA: TGCGCCAGCAGCCAAGATTACGGGGGCCACTACAATGAGCAGTTCTTC.

In this sample, this clonotype turned up many times. CDR3 sequence reads: CASSQARNQPQHF. CDR3 DNA sequence: TGCGCCAGCAGCCAAGCTCGGAATCAGCCCCAGCATTTT. V gene TRBV4-3 combines with J gene TRBJ1-5, with D unclear. The length of the CDR3 is 13 residues. The germline V gene encodes CDR1 LGHNA and CDR2 YSLEER. Trimming left V 1 base short and J 4 bases short, with 5 bases between.